These 5 T cell receptor beta chains were sequenced from one sample in a study of blood T cells in healthy people across ages. Using a J-beta primer mix together with a sample-barcoded 5' primer, a second PCR was run for about 6 to 11 cycles. In TCRdb, the 5' RACE reads were re-called with MiXCR into one record per CDR3 protein. The table records 600,000 to 900,000 distinct CDR3 sequences, roughly 24% of them present only once. These data were likewise used in another study, on T cells of mothers and their children.

Sample: blood. The receptors were gathered from a boy aged 10-17 years in good health.

The gene calls are TRBV4-2 and TRBJ2-5, with TRBD1 matching over 8 bases. TRBJ2-7 matches the DNA end more closely, so the J call is doubtful. This CDR3 is 15 amino acids long. The germline V gene encodes CDR1 LGHNA and CDR2 YNFKEQ. Written as DNA, the CDR3 is TGTGCCAGCAGCCAAAGACCGGGACAGGACTACGAGCAGTACTTC. It codes for CASSQRPGQDYEQYF.

This clonotype has more than one count but fewer than ten. The chain uses TRBV5-5 and TRBJ2-5; the D gene is possibly TRBD2 (6 bases). CDR1 and CDR2 (germline): SGHKS, YYEKEE (reference sequence). V lost 2 bases and J lost 5, with 10 bases in between. The CDR3 loop spans 13 amino acids. The CDR3 reads CASSFGTYETQYF. The CDR3, as DNA: TGTGCCAGCAGCTTCGGGACTTATGAGACCCAGTACTTC. Supplemented by reference TRBV5-5 and TRBJ2-5, the full variable domain reads DAGVTQSPTHLIKTRGQQVTLRCSPISGHKSVSWYQQVLGQGPQFIFQYYEKEERGRGNFPDRFSARQFPNYSSELNVNALLLGDSALYLCASSFGTYETQYFGPGTRLLVL.

The chain joins TRBV6-5 to TRBJ1-2; D not certain. The CDR3 has 13 residues. The V end lost 6 bases, the J end lost 4 bases, and 12 bases lay between the germline ends. Germline V gene data show CDR1 as MNHEY and CDR2 as SVGAGI. The CDR3 region is CASRINTAYGYTF. In DNA form, the CDR3 reads TGTGCCAGCAGAATCAACACAGCCTATGGCTACACCTTC.

The sample holds a few counts of this clonotype. The chain is built from TRBV10-3 and TRBJ2-1; weak D call: TRBD1 (5 bases). Germline loops: CDR1 ENHRY, CDR2 SYGVKD. Trimming removed 11 bases from V and 7 bases from J, with 12 bases in between. The CDR3 has 11 amino acids. CDR3 region: CASGFENEQFF. The CDR3 nucleotides read TGTGCCTCAGGGTTTGAAAATGAGCAGTTCTTC.

This chain joins TRBV14 and TRBJ2-5; either TRBD1 or TRBD2 may fit D (6 bases each). Germline V CDR1 and CDR2: SGHDN, FVKESK. The CDR3 is 14 amino acids. V gave up 4 bases and J gave up 4 bases, with 13 bases separating them. The CDR3 DNA is TGTGCCAGCAGCCCTCTCGGGGGCTTAGAGACCCAGTACTTC. Translation: CASSPLGGLETQYF.